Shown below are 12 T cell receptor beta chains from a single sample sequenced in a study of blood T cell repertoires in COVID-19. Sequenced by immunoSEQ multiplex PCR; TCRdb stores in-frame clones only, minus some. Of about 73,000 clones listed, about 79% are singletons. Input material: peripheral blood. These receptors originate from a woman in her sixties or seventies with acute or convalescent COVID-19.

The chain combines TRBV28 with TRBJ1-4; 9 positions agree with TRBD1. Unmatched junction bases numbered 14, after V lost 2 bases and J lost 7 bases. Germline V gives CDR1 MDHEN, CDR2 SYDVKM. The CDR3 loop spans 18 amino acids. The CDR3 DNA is TGTGCCAGCAGTTTAAATAGGAGACAGGGGGGGTTAGGTGAAAAACTGTTTTTT. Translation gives CASSLNRRQGGLGEKLFF.

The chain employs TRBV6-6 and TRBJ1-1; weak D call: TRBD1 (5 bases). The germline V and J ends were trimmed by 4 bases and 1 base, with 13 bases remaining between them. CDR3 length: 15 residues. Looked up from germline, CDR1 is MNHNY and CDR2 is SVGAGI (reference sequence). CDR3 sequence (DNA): TGTGCCAGCAGTTCGGAGGGGCGACCGAACACTGAAGCTTTCTTT. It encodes CASSSEGRPNTEAFF.

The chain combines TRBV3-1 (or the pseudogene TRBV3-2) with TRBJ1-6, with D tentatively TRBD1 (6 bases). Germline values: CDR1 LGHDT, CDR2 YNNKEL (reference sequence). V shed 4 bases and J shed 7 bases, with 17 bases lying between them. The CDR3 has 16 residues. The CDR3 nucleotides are TGTGCCAGCAGCCTCACACGGGGGGGCCGGAATTCACCCCTCCACTTT. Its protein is CASSLTRGGRNSPLHF.

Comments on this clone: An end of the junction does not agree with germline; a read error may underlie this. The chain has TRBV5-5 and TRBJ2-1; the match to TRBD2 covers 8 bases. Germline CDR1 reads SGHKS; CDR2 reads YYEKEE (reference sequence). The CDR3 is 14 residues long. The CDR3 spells CASESGRSYDEQFF. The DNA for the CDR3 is TGTGCCAGCGAAAGCGGGAGAAGCTACGATGAGCAGTTCTTC.

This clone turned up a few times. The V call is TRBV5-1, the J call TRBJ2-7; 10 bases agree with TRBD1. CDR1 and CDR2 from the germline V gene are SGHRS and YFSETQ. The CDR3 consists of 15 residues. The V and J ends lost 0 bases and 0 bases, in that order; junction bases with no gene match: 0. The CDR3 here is CASSLGQGASYEQYF. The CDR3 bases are TGCGCCAGCAGCTTGGGACAGGGGGCCTCCTACGAGCAGTACTTC. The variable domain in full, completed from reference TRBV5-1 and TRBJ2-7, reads KAGVTQTPRYLIKTRGQQVTLSCSPISGHRSVSWYQQTPGQGLQFLFEYFSETQRNKGNFPGRFSGRQFSNSRSEMNVSTLELGDSALYLCASSLGQGASYEQYFGPGTRLTVT.

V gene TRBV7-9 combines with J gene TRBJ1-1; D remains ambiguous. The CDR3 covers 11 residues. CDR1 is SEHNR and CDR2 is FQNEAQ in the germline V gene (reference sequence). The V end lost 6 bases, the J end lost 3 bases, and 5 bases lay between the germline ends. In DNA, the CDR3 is TGTGCCAGCAGGGTAGACACTGAAGCTTTCTTT. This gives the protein CASRVDTEAFF.

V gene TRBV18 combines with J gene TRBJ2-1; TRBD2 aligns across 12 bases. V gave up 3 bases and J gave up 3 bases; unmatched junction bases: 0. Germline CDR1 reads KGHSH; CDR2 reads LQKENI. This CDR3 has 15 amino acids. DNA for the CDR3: TGTGCCAGCTCACCGACTAGCGGGAGCTACAATGAGCAGTTCTTC. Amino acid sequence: CASSPTSGSYNEQFF. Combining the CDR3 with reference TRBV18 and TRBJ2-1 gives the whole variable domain NAGVMQNPRHLVRRRGQEARLRCSPMKGHSHVYWYRQLPEEGLKFMVYLQKENIIDESGMPKERFSAEFPKEGPSILRIQQVVRGDSAAYFCASSPTSGSYNEQFFGPGTRLTVL.

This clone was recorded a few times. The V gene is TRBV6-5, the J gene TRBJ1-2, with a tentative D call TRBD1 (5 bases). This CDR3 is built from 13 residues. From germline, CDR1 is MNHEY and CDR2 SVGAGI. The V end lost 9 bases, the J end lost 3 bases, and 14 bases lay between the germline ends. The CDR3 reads CASGGTHYYGYTF. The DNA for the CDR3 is TGTGCCAGTGGAGGGACCCACTACTATGGCTACACCTTC.

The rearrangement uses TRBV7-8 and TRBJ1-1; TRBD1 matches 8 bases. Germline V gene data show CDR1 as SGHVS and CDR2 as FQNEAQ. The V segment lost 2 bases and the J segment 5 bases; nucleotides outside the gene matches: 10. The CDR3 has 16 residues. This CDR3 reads CASSLTQGAFRTEAFF. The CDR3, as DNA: TGTGCCAGCAGCTTAACCCAGGGGGCTTTTAGGACTGAAGCTTTCTTT.

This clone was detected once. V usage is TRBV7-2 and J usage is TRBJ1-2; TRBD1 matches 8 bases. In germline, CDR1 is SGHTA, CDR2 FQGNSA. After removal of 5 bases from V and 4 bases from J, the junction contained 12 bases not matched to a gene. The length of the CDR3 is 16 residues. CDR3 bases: TGTGCCAGCAGCGCGGACAGGGTCGCGGTAGGCTATGGCTACACCTTC. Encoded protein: CASSADRVAVGYGYTF.

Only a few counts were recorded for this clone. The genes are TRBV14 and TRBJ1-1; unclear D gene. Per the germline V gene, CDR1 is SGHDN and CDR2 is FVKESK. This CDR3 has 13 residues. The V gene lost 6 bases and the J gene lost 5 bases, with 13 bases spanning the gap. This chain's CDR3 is CASRSSSRTEAFF. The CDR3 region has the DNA TGTGCCAGCAGATCAAGTAGTCGGACTGAAGCTTTCTTT.

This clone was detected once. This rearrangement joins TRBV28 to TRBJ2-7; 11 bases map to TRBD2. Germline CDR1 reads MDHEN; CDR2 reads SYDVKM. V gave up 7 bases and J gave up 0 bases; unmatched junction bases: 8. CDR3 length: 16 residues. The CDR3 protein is CASTSETSGVSYEQYF. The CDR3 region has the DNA TGTGCCAGCACCTCAGAGACTAGCGGGGTCTCCTACGAGCAGTACTTC.